This T cell receptor (beta chain) derives from a study of radiation and T cells in renal cell carcinoma. Study results and limitations: No pretreatment tumor biopsies were available for baseline clonotypes.

Method: immunoSEQ multiplex PCR; TCRdb's copy keeps in-frame clones and lacks some. The sample consists of some 150,000 clones, approximately 86% of them appearing once. As to this clone: Its matching antigen is unknown.

The sample's time point: blood 2 weeks post-SBRT. Treatment meaning: 15 Gy SBRT to primary tumor, nephrectomy 4 weeks later. Serial blood draws occurred at baseline and 2 and 4 weeks post-SBRT. The patient's renal cell carcinoma had clear cell pathology. The CDR3 is made up of 15 amino acids. Trimming took 1 base from V and 4 from J, leaving 10 bases between them. In germline, CDR1 is SGHTA, CDR2 FQGTGA. This chain joins TRBV7-3 and TRBJ2-2, with D maybe TRBD1 (6 bases). The origin of this receptor is a woman in her 50s with renal cell carcinoma. The source was blood, collected from a patient whose treatment included radiotherapy and nephrectomy. The CDR3 loop is CASSLMTGVTGELFF. Written as DNA, the CDR3 is TGTGCCAGCAGCTTAATGACAGGAGTCACCGGGGAGCTGTTTTTT.